This note documents a single T cell receptor (beta chain) sequence. Its antigen is as yet unknown. The data derive from a study of T-cell reconstitution after alpha-beta-depleted transplantation in children. Study findings and constraints: Alpha-beta T cells about two months after transplant reportedly derived from several hundred expanded graft clones. T-cell numbers and diversity, one year after transplant, stemmed largely from T cells that were newly produced.

J lost 0 bases, V lost 2 bases, and 5 bases had no gene match. The germline V gene has CDR1 LGHNA and CDR2 YSLEER. The CDR3 loop spans 16 amino acids. TCRbeta library construction was performed incorporating unique molecular identifiers. Using its own MiXCR run on the PCR reads, TCRdb lists one record per CDR3 protein. The sample lists approximately 220,000 distinct CDR3 sequences; approximately 19% were seen once. This chain connects TRBV4-3 to TRBJ1-2, with TRBD1 matching over 8 bases. This receptor was obtained from a male patient aged 2 to 9 who had a stem cell transplant for acute lymphoblastic leukemia, so the T cells may come from the graft donor. This sample comprised PBMCs, mostly from graft donor cells, obtained 360 days after TCRalphabeta/CD19-depleted stem cell transplant. The CDR3 loop is CASSQQQTGANYGYTF. In DNA form, the CDR3 reads TGCGCCAGCAGCCAACAGCAGACAGGGGCTAACTATGGCTACACCTTC.